The clone carrying this TCR beta chain was picked up many times. This sample stems from a study of T cells after yellow fever vaccination. About the research overall: Some fractions had low cell numbers, and these were prepared with SMART-Seq v4 Ultra Low Input.

TCRdb reprocessed the 5' RACE reads with MiXCR, giving one entry per CDR3 protein. This sample yields roughly 500,000 distinct CDR3 sequences, of which 15% to 20% are seen a single time; roughly an eighth belongs to the top ten. Germline CDR1 and CDR2: SQVTM and ANQGSEA. The CDR3 loop spans 12 amino acids. The V segment lost 7 bases and the J segment 5 bases; nucleotides outside the gene matches: 5. This sample comprised PBMCs, obtained 15 days after the yellow fever booster vaccination. The chain joins TRBV29-1 to TRBJ2-7; 10 bases line up with TRBD2. This clonotype was sampled from a man aged 25 to 45 who received the YFV17D yellow fever vaccine. The CDR3 DNA follows: TGCAGCGGTACTAGCGGGGATAACGAGCAGTACTTC. Its translation is CSGTSGDNEQYF.